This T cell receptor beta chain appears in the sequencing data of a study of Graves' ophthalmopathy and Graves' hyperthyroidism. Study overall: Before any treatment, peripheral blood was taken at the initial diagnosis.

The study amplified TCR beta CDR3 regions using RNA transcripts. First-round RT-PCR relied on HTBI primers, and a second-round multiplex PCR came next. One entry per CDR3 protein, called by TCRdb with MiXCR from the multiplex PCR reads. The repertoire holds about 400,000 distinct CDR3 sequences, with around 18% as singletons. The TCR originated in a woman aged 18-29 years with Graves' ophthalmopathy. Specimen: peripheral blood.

CDR3 protein: CASSEVGRHTGELFF. The DNA of the CDR3 is TGTGCCAGCAGTGAAGTTGGTCGACACACCGGGGAGCTGTTTTTT. This rearrangement joins TRBV6-1 to TRBJ2-2, with unresolved D. CDR1 and CDR2 (germline): MNHNS, SASEGT. The CDR3 extends over 15 amino acids. Trimming removed 1 base at V and 3 bases at J, with 9 bases between.